This passage covers 11 T cell receptor beta chains from one sample sequenced in a study of CD8 T cells in ankylosing spondylitis. TCRdb re-analysed the 5' RACE reads in MiXCR, keeping a single row per CDR3 protein. This sample carries 350,000 or so distinct CDR3 sequences, roughly 14% of them seen once, and the ten largest clones take 0.9% to 1.2%. The material sequenced was blood, either unsorted or a sorted T cell fraction (not recorded which). The source is a male donor with ankylosing spondylitis or in good health (not recorded which).

J is TRBJ2-1 and V is TRBV15, with TRBD1 matching 7 bases. Trimming cost V 2 bases and J 6 bases; bases outside gene matches: 10. The CDR3 extends over 16 amino acids. Germline CDR1 and CDR2: LNHNV and YYDKDF (reference sequence). CDR3 sequence: CATSRSRDSGSNEQFF. CDR3 DNA sequence: TGTGCCACCAGCAGATCCCGGGACAGTGGCTCCAATGAGCAGTTCTTC. Full variable domain (remainder filled in from reference TRBV15 and TRBJ2-1): DAMVIQNPRYQVTQFGKPVTLSCSQTLNHNVMYWYQQKSSQAPKLLFHYYDKDFNNEADTPDNFQSRRPNTSFCFLDIRSPGLGDTAMYLCATSRSRDSGSNEQFFGPGTRLTVL.

This chain links TRBV3-1 with TRBJ2-3, with D tentatively TRBD2 (6 bases). Trimming cost V 4 bases and J 5 bases, with 16 bases left between them. The CDR3 spans 15 residues. Germline CDR1 LGHDT, CDR2 YNNKEL (reference sequence). This CDR3 is CASSLLAGGGDTQYF. In DNA, the CDR3 is TGTGCCAGCAGCCTCTTAGCCGGGGGAGGAGATACGCAGTATTTT.

The V and J genes are TRBV5-1 and TRBJ2-3; possibly TRBD2 for D (5 bases). The germline V gene has CDR1 SGHRS and CDR2 YFSETQ. The V end was cut by 1 base, the J end by 1 base, with 16 bases between. The CDR3 has 17 amino acids. The CDR3 here is CASSLWSGLTRTDTQYF. The CDR3 region has the DNA TGCGCCAGCAGCTTGTGGAGCGGTTTGACCCGCACAGATACGCAGTATTTT.

This chain joins TRBV15 and TRBJ2-7; D is undetermined. This CDR3 has 12 residues. CDR1 LNHNV and CDR2 YYDKDF come from the germline V gene (reference sequence). The germline V and J ends were trimmed by 0 bases and 7 bases, with 7 bases remaining between them. This CDR3 is CATSRDFEEQYF. CDR3 DNA sequence: TGTGCCACCAGCAGAGATTTCGAGGAGCAGTACTTC.

There are a few counts of this clonotype. The CDR3 reads CAAGGPSTDTQYF. The CDR3 nucleotides are TGTGCCGCCGGAGGGCCGAGCACAGATACGCAGTATTTT. The chain joins TRBV10-3 to TRBJ2-3, with D possibly TRBD2 on 6 matching bases. This CDR3 region has 13 residues. V was trimmed by 11 bases and J by 0 bases, leaving 12 bases between them. Germline V CDR1 and CDR2: ENHRY, SYGVKD.

The chain carries TRBV7-2 and TRBJ1-2; D gene ambiguous. The V gene's germline CDR1 is SGHTA and CDR2 FQGNSA. Between the trimmed V and J ends, which lost 5 bases and 0 bases, there was a span of 13 bases. The CDR3 sequence is 15 residues long. In nucleotides, the CDR3 is TGTGCCAGCAGCCCCGGACCATTAACTAACTATGGCTACACCTTC. As protein: CASSPGPLTNYGYTF.

A single count supports this clonotype. This chain connects TRBV3-1 to TRBJ2-1; D ambiguous. There are 12 residues in the CDR3. Germline CDR1 is LGHDT and CDR2 is YNNKEL (reference sequence). V lost 4 bases to trimming and J lost 7 bases, with 8 bases between them. CDR3 DNA sequence: TGTGCCAGCAGCCGCAGCGCGAATGAGCAGTTCTTC. It translates to CASSRSANEQFF.

This clonotype was observed at least ten times. The rearrangement links TRBV12-3 or TRBV12-4 to TRBJ1-2; tentative D call: TRBD1 (6 bases). V was clipped by 4 bases and J by 4 bases, with 10 bases between them. CDR3 size: 13 residues. CDR3 in DNA: TGTGCCAGCAGTTACAGGGCCCCCTATGGCTACACCTTC. Its translation is CASSYRAPYGYTF.

This clonotype has only a few counts. The chain carries TRBV20-1 and TRBJ2-4, with 7 bases fitting TRBD2. Germline V lookup: CDR1 DFQATT, CDR2 SNEGSKA (reference sequence). Trimming cost V 4 bases and J 7 bases; bases outside gene matches: 10. The CDR3 extends over 14 amino acids. The chain's CDR3 is CSATPWTRENIQYF. For the CDR3, the DNA is TGCAGTGCTACTCCTTGGACTAGGGAGAACATTCAGTACTTC.

V gene TRBV7-6 combines with J gene TRBJ2-2; unclear D gene. The CDR3 is 14 residues long. The germline V gene has CDR1 SGHVS and CDR2 FNYEAQ. V was shortened by 1 base and J by 4 bases, with 7 bases between the two germline ends. The CDR3 spells CASSLVAPTGELFF. DNA for the CDR3: TGTGCCAGCAGCTTAGTGGCGCCCACCGGGGAGCTGTTTTTT.

In its sample, this clonotype was seen a few times. The chain is built from TRBV29-1 and TRBJ1-1; D is possibly TRBD1 (6 bases). Germline loops: CDR1 SQVTM, CDR2 ANQGSEA. The length of the CDR3 is 13 residues. With 7 bases removed from V and 3 bases from J, the gap between germline ends came to 15 bases. Here the CDR3 DNA reads TGCAGCGGTACAGGGAGATTGTACACTGAAGCTTTCTTT. Translation gives CSGTGRLYTEAFF.